Listed below are T cell receptor beta chains from one sample, sequenced in a study of blood T cell repertoires in COVID-19. TCRdb's table, derived via immunoSEQ multiplex PCR, lists solely in-frame clones and lacks some. The profile shows roughly 180,000 clones, 86% of them singletons. Sequencing was carried out using peripheral blood. These receptors were collected from a woman aged 25 to 45 with active or convalescent COVID-19. CDR3s include the opening cysteine and the closing phenylalanine or tryptophan. A D gene is named only where the DNA matches it firmly. A row's size may be missing; if present it is once, few, many or a size class.

>NA|TRBD1|TRBV6-5|TRBJ1-1
TGTGCCAGCAAACCTCTCCAGGGGGCATCTGAAGCTTTCTTT
CASKPLQGASEAFF
>NA|NA|TRBV19|TRBJ2-1
TGTGCCAGTAGTCTGAGCTCCTACAATGAGCAGTTCTTC
CASSLSSYNEQFF
>NA|NA|TRBV3-1/TRBV3-2|TRBJ2-2
TGTGCCAGCAGCCTACGGGTGACAGCCGCGAACACCGGGGAGCTGTTTTTT
CASSLRVTAANTGELFF
>NA|NA|TRBV5-5|TRBJ1-3
TGTGCCAGCAGCTTGGGGGCGACTATCTCTGGAAACACCATATATTTT
CASSLGATISGNTIYF
>NA|TRBD2|TRBV5-8|TRBJ2-2
TGTGCCAGCAGCCTGGACCATACGGGAGGGGAGAAGACCGGGGAGCTGTTTTTT
CASSLDHTGGEKTGELFF
>NA|TRBD1|TRBV11-2|TRBJ1-2
TGTGCCAGCAGCTTAGGGACAGGGGGCTTCGGAGGCTACACCTTC
CASSLGTGGFGGYTF
>NA|TRBD2|TRBV27|TRBJ2-1
TGTGCCAGCGCGTTTGTGCTAGCGGGAGTAGGTGAGCAGTTCTTC
CASAFVLAGVGEQFF
>NA|NA|TRBV5-1|TRBJ1-1
TGCGCCAGCAGCTTGGGAGGGTATGGGACTGAAGCTTTCTTT
CASSLGGYGTEAFF
>NA|NA|TRBV21-1|TRBJ1-5
TGTGCCAGAACACAGGGCTCCCTTAATCAGCCCCAGCATTTT
CARTQGSLNQPQHF
>NA|TRBD2|TRBV11-2|TRBJ2-1
TGTGCCAGCAGATACCCTAGCGGGGCCTACAATGAGCAGTTCTTC
CASRYPSGAYNEQFF
>NA|NA|TRBV5-8|TRBJ2-5
TGTGCCAGCAGCTTTCGGGGGGCGCCCCAGGGGACCCAGTACTTC
CASSFRGAPQGTQYF
>NA|NA|TRBV3-1/TRBV3-2|TRBJ1-2
TGTGCCAGCAGCCAAGATGCAGGGTATGACGGCTACACCTTC
CASSQDAGYDGYTF
>NA|TRBD1|TRBV5-4|TRBJ2-5
TGTGCCAGCAGCTTGGGGGGGACAGGGACCCAAGAGACCCAGTACTTC
CASSLGGTGTQETQYF
>NA|TRBD2|TRBV5-8|TRBJ2-3
TGTGCCAGCAGCTCCCCGACTAGCGTGCCAGATACGCAGTATTTT
CASSSPTSVPDTQYF
>NA|NA|TRBV12-3/TRBV12-4|TRBJ2-5
TGTGCCAGCAGTTCAGGTAGAGAGACCCAGTACTTC
CASSSGRETQYF
>NA|NA|TRBV2|TRBJ1-2
TGTGCCAGCAGTACAGCAAACTATGGCTACACCTTC
CASSTANYGYTF
>NA|TRBD1|TRBV27|TRBJ1-2
TGTGCCAGCAGTTTCAGGACAGGGCTTGGCTACACCTTC
CASSFRTGLGYTF
>NA|TRBD1|TRBV7-9|TRBJ1-2
TGTGCCAGCAGCCCCGGGACAGGGAATGGCTACACCTTC
CASSPGTGNGYTF
>NA|NA|TRBV3-1/TRBV3-2|TRBJ1-1
TGTGCCAGCAGCGAACTAACAGGGCAGAACACTGAAGCTTTCTTT
CASSELTGQNTEAFF
>NA|TRBD1|TRBV5-6|TRBJ1-6
TGTGCCAGCAGCGGGGGACAGCTCTATAATTCACCCCTCCACTTT
CASSGGQLYNSPLHF
>NA|TRBD1|TRBV2|TRBJ1-5
TGTGCCAGCAGGGTAGACAGGGGTTATAGCAATCAGCCCCAGCATTTT
CASRVDRGYSNQPQHF
>NA|NA|TRBV7-7|TRBJ2-5
TGTGCTAGCAGCCGGGGTTTTGAGACCCAGTACTTC
CASSRGFETQYF
>NA|NA|TRBV7-6|TRBJ2-2
TGTGCCAGCAGCTTAGATACGAACACCGGGGAGCTGTTTTTT
CASSLDTNTGELFF
>once|NA|TRBV20-1|TRBJ1-5
TGCAGTGCTAGTATGGGGAGAAATCAGCCCCAGCATTTT
CSASMGRNQPQHF
>NA|NA|TRBV4-2|TRBJ1-2
TGTGCCAGCAGCCAAGATGCGTCGTATGGCTACACCTTC
CASSQDASYGYTF
>NA|NA|TRBV19|TRBJ2-2
TGTGCCAGTAGTTCCCTCCCCCCCACCGGGGAGCTGTTTTTT
CASSSLPPTGELFF
>NA|TRBD1|TRBV10-1|TRBJ1-5
TGCGCCAGCAGTGAACAGGGGGCTGAGCCCCAGCATTTT
CASSEQGAEPQHF
>NA|TRBD1|TRBV11-2|TRBJ1-2
TGTGCCAGCAGCCTTAACCAGGGGGCTCACTATGGCTACACCTTC
CASSLNQGAHYGYTF
>NA|NA|TRBV5-4|TRBJ2-7
TGTGCCAGCAGCTTGGACAGCTCCTCCTACGAGCAGTACTTC
CASSLDSSSYEQYF
>few|NA|TRBV2|TRBJ2-7
TGTGCCAGCAGTCCAGACGGGGCCTACGAGCAGTACTTC
CASSPDGAYEQYF
>large|TRBD2|TRBV19|TRBJ2-1
TGTGCCAGTCGGGGGGGCTCCTACAATGAGCAGTTCTTC
CASRGGSYNEQFF
>once|TRBD2|TRBV4-2|TRBJ2-1
TGTGCCAGCAGCCACCGTTTAGCGGGGGGGCACAATGAGCAGTTCTTC
CASSHRLAGGHNEQFF
>NA|TRBD1|TRBV4-1|TRBJ2-3
TGCGCCAGCAGCCAGACAGGGGGTGAGCCAGATACGCAGTATTTT
CASSQTGGEPDTQYF
>NA|TRBD1|TRBV7-8|TRBJ1-3
TGTGCCAGCAGCCCAGGGGGGAACTCTGGAAACACCATATATTTT
CASSPGGNSGNTIYF
>NA|NA|TRBV28|TRBJ1-5
TGTGCCAGCATCCGGGGGGGGGATAGCAATCAGCCCCAGCATTTT
CASIRGGDSNQPQHF
>NA|NA|TRBV7-9|TRBJ1-1
TGTGCCAGCAGCCGCGCCCAAGCTTTCTTT
CASSRAQAFF
>NA|TRBD1|TRBV15|TRBJ2-7
TGTGCCACCAGCAGAGGTAGGGGACAGGGCTACGAGCAGTACTTC
CATSRGRGQGYEQYF
>few|NA|TRBV9|TRBJ1-3
TGTGCCAGCAGCGTAGATCCAGGGATGGGGGGAAACACCATATATTTT
CASSVDPGMGGNTIYF
>NA|TRBD1|TRBV15|TRBJ1-2
TGTGCCACCAGTTTCGACAGGGGCTACTATGGCTACACCTTC
CATSFDRGYYGYTF
>NA|TRBD1|TRBV18|TRBJ1-2
TGTGCCAGCTCACCGCTCTGGACAGGTGGTACTATAGTGGGCTACACCTTC
CASSPLWTGGTIVGYTF
>NA|TRBD1|TRBV18|TRBJ2-5
TGTGCCAGCTCACTGGGTGGACAGGGCCAAGAGACCCAGTACTTC
CASSLGGQGQETQYF